Listed below are T cell receptor beta chains from one sample, sequenced in a study of blood T cell repertoires in COVID-19. Clones were sequenced by immunoSEQ multiplex PCR, and TCRdb holds only the in-frame ones, with some missing. This sample has fewer than 40,000 clones, with about 88% found just once. The sample taken for sequencing was peripheral blood. Receptor source: a man between 65 and 85 years old with active COVID-19. CDR3s include the opening cysteine and the closing phenylalanine or tryptophan. The D gene is left open where the match is weak. Clone sizes are given selectively: once, few, many, or a class where the clone is expanded.

TGTGCCAGCAGCTTCGCTACAGGGGGATACGAGCAGTACTTC CASSFATGGYEQYF TRBD1 TRBJ2-7 TRBV5-5 -
TGCGCCAGCAGCTTGGGGGCAGGGCAAGAGACCCAGTACTTC CASSLGAGQETQYF - TRBJ2-5 TRBV5-1 once
TGTGCCACCAGCAGAGTTCCCGGGACATTTTCCTACGAGCAGTACTTC CATSRVPGTFSYEQYF - TRBJ2-7 TRBV15 many
TGTGCCAGCAGACTTACAGGGGGGCAAGAAAAACTGTTTTTT CASRLTGGQEKLFF TRBD1 TRBJ1-4 TRBV28 -
TGTGCCAGCAGCCTCGCTCGGGACAGACAGCTTTTT CASSLARDRQLF TRBD1 TRBJ1-4 TRBV28 -
TGTGCCAGCAGTTTAGCGGGGGGCGGGACCTACGAGCAGTACTTC CASSLAGGGTYEQYF TRBD2 TRBJ2-7 TRBV28 -
TGTGCCAGCAGTTACGGGACTAGCGGCACAGATACGCAGTATTTT CASSYGTSGTDTQYF TRBD2 TRBJ2-3 TRBV6-2/TRBV6-3 -
TGTGCCAGCAGTCCAAATTGGACAGGGGAGCTGTTTTTT CASSPNWTGELFF - TRBJ2-2 TRBV27 -
TGTGCCAGCAGCTTAGACCAGGGGACTAGTACGCAGTATTTT CASSLDQGTSTQYF TRBD2 TRBJ2-3 TRBV9 -
TGTGCCAGCCGCTCCCCGGGGGTAGGAGAAAAACTGTTTTTT CASRSPGVGEKLFF - TRBJ1-4 TRBV27 -
TGTGCTAGTGGTGCCCCCCCAGGCTATGAGCAGTTCTTC CASGAPPGYEQFF - TRBJ2-1 TRBV12-5 -
TGTGCCAGCAGTTACACTACCGGGACAGGGGTAGAAAAACTGTTTTTT CASSYTTGTGVEKLFF TRBD1 TRBJ1-4 TRBV6-5 -
TGTGCCAGCAGCGTAGAGGGCCGGGACAGGGAATTCTTC CASSVEGRDREFF TRBD1 TRBJ2-1 TRBV9 once
TGCGCCAGCAGCTTGGCCGGGAGCGGGAGAGGCTACGAGCAGTACTTC CASSLAGSGRGYEQYF TRBD2 TRBJ2-7 TRBV5-1 -
TGTGCCAGCAGTCCTACCCCGACTTTCAGCTCCTACAATGAGCAGTTCTTC CASSPTPTFSSYNEQFF - TRBJ2-1 TRBV27 -
TGTGCCAGCAGTACCCGACGGCAAGCGGGTACGCAGTATTTT CASSTRRQAGTQYF - TRBJ2-3 TRBV6-5 -
TGTGCCAGCTCACCAAGGGGCAGGGGGCAAACGAACACTGAAGCTTTCTTT CASSPRGRGQTNTEAFF TRBD1 TRBJ1-1 TRBV18 -
TGTGCCAGTCTGTTCGAGGAGGGGTACGAGCAGTACTTC CASLFEEGYEQYF - TRBJ2-7 TRBV28 -
TGTGCCAGCAGCCCAGATAGGGGGAGGGCCCCCTACAATGAGCAGTTCTTC CASSPDRGRAPYNEQFF - TRBJ2-1 TRBV13 -
TGTGCCAGCAGCGTCTCCTGGGGACAGCACTCTGGAAACACCATATATTTT CASSVSWGQHSGNTIYF TRBD1 TRBJ1-3 TRBV9 -
TGTGCCAGCAGCGTGGGCCTTGGTCGCACTGAAGCTTTCTTT CASSVGLGRTEAFF - TRBJ1-1 TRBV9 -
TGTGCCAGCAGCAAGGGAGTGCTCAACAATGAGCAGTTCTTC CASSKGVLNNEQFF - TRBJ2-1 TRBV11-3 -
TGTGCCAGCAGTGGGGAGGCTAATCAGCCCCAGCATTTT CASSGEANQPQHF - TRBJ1-5 TRBV2 -
TGTGCCAGCAGTCGACAGGGAGGTCGTTCACCCCTCCACTTT CASSRQGGRSPLHF TRBD1 TRBJ1-6 TRBV2 -
TGTGCCAGCGGACAGATCCAAGAGACCCAGTACTTC CASGQIQETQYF - TRBJ2-5 TRBV28 -
TGTGCCAGCAGTCGTTACCCCGAGTGGCAGTACTTC CASSRYPEWQYF - TRBJ2-7 TRBV28 -
TGTGCCAGCTCACCACCGGGAGCCGGTGGCTACACCTTC CASSPPGAGGYTF - TRBJ1-2 TRBV18 -
TGTGCCAGCAGCCAAGACAGAGTACAAGAGACCCAGTACTTC CASSQDRVQETQYF - TRBJ2-5 TRBV28 -
TGCGCCAGCAGCTGGACTAGCGGGAAAATCGGCGGGGAGCTGTTTTTT CASSWTSGKIGGELFF TRBD2 TRBJ2-2 TRBV5-1 -
TGTGCCAGCAGTTCAGTAGCGGGAACTGGAGATACGCAGTATTTT CASSSVAGTGDTQYF TRBD2 TRBJ2-3 TRBV2 -
TGCGCCAGCAGCCACCCGACAGGGCTCGGCTATGGCTACACCTTC CASSHPTGLGYGYTF TRBD1 TRBJ1-2 TRBV4-1 -
TGTGCCAGCAGCTTCCTAGCGGTGACCAACAATGAGCAGTTCTTC CASSFLAVTNNEQFF TRBD2 TRBJ2-1 TRBV7-9 -
TGTGCCAGCAGCCAAGCCCACAGACAGGGGGGCGAAAAACTGTTTTTT CASSQAHRQGGEKLFF TRBD1 TRBJ1-4 TRBV4-2 -
TGTGCCAGCAGCTCACAGGGGGTCGTGTACGAGCAGTACTTC CASSSQGVVYEQYF TRBD1 TRBJ2-7 TRBV11-1 -
TGTGCCAGCAGCGGACAGGGGAGTAATTCACCCCTCCACTTT CASSGQGSNSPLHF TRBD1 TRBJ1-6 TRBV9 -
TGTGCCAGCAGTTTATCCCCAGGATTCGCTGAAGCTTTCTTT CASSLSPGFAEAFF - TRBJ1-1 TRBV27 -
TGTGCCAGCAGCCCACTAGCGCACCAAGAGACCCAGTACTTC CASSPLAHQETQYF TRBD2 TRBJ2-5 TRBV27 -
TGCAGTGTACTAGCGAGCTATACGCAGTATTTT CSVLASYTQYF TRBD2 TRBJ2-3 TRBV20-1 -
TGTGCCAGCAGCTTCGACAGTGCAGCCGGGGAGCTGTTTTTT CASSFDSAAGELFF - TRBJ2-2 TRBV7-9 -
TGTGCCACCTCTAGGGGACAGGGGTTCCCAGAGACCCAGTACTTC CATSRGQGFPETQYF TRBD1 TRBJ2-5 TRBV27 once
TGTGCCAGCAGTAAGACAGGTCCGTCCGGGGAGCTGTTTTTT CASSKTGPSGELFF - TRBJ2-2 TRBV25-1 -
TGCGCCAGCAGCTCTGGACTAGCGGGAAGGCGTATAGATACGCAGTATTTT CASSSGLAGRRIDTQYF TRBD2 TRBJ2-3 TRBV5-1 -
TGTGCCAGCCGGGGGGGCGCGGGGGTTCAGCCCCAGCATTTT CASRGGAGVQPQHF - TRBJ1-5 TRBV6-5 few
TGTGCCAGCAGCCAAGGATGGGTGGGCAACCCCAATGAGCAGTTCTTC CASSQGWVGNPNEQFF - TRBJ2-1 TRBV4-2 -
TGTGCCAGCAGCTTAGATCCCAGGGCAGGGTATGGCTACACCTTC CASSLDPRAGYGYTF - TRBJ1-2 TRBV7-2 -
TGTGCCAGCACAAGGGGGTACTCCTACGAGCAGTACTTC CASTRGYSYEQYF - TRBJ2-7 TRBV27 -
TGCGCCAGCAGCTTGACGGGGGGGCCCTACGAGCAGTACTTC CASSLTGGPYEQYF TRBD2 TRBJ2-7 TRBV5-1 -
TGTGCCACCTCGGACAGGGCTCGGGGCCAGCATTTT CATSDRARGQHF TRBD1 TRBJ1-5 TRBV19 -
TGTGCCATCAGTGTCGGCTCCGGGAATGAAAAACTGTTTTTT CAISVGSGNEKLFF - TRBJ1-4 TRBV10-3 few
TGTGCCAGCAGCCGACAGGGCCTGCCCAATCAGCCCCAGCATTTT CASSRQGLPNQPQHF TRBD1 TRBJ1-5 TRBV27 few
TGTGCCAGCAGTTACTCGAGGGTAAAGGGGGCACGGAGCAATCAGCCCCAGCATTTT CASSYSRVKGARSNQPQHF TRBD1 TRBJ1-5 TRBV6-2/TRBV6-3 -
TGTGCCAGCAGTTCTAGCTCCTACGAGCAGTACTTC CASSSSSYEQYF - TRBJ2-7 TRBV27 once
TGTGCCAGCAGCCTCTTTCGTACTGAAGCTTTCTTT CASSLFRTEAFF - TRBJ1-1 TRBV6-6 -
TGCAGCGTCGTAGCGGGGGGGCTGGGGAATGAGCAGTTCTTC CSVVAGGLGNEQFF TRBD2 TRBJ2-1 TRBV29-1 -
TGCGCCAGCAGCTTGCGGGGGGGCAATCAGCCCCAGCATTTT CASSLRGGNQPQHF - TRBJ1-5 TRBV5-1 -
TGTGCCAGCAGCTTAGGTCTAGCAAGGCATGAGCAGTTCTTC CASSLGLARHEQFF - TRBJ2-1 TRBV7-8 -
TGTGCCAGCAGGTCACACGCAGCGGGCAATCAGCCCCAGCATTTT CASRSHAAGNQPQHF - TRBJ1-5 TRBV28 -